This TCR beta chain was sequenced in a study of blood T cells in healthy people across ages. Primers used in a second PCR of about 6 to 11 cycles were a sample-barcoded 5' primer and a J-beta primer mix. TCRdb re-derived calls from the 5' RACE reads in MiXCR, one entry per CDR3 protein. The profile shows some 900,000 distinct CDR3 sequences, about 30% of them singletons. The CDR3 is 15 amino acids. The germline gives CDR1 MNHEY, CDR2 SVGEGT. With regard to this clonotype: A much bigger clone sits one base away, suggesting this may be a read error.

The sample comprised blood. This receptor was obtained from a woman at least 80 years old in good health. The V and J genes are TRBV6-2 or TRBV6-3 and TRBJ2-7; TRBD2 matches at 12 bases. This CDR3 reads CAGRRTSGNSYEQYF. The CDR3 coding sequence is TGTGCCGGCAGAAGGACTAGCGGGAACTCCTACGAGCAGTACTTC.